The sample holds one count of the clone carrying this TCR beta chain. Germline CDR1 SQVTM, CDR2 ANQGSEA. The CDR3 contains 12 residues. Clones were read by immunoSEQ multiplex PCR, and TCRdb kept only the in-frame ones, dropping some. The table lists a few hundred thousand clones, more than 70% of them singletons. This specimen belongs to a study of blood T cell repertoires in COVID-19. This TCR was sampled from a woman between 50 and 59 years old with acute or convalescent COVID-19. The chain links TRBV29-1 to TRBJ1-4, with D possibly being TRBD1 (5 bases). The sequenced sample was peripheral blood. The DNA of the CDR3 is TGCAGTGGACGGAAAGGGGATGAAAAACTGTTTTTT. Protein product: CSGRKGDEKLFF. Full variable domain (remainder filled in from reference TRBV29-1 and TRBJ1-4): SAVISQKPSRDICQRGTSLTIQCQVDSQVTMMFWYRQQPGQSLTLIATANQGSEATYESGFVIDKFPISRPNLTFSTLTVSNMSPEDSSIYLCSGRKGDEKLFFGSGTQLSVL.